A selection of T cell receptor beta chains follows, all from one sample in a study of blood T cell repertoires in COVID-19. Sequencing used immunoSEQ multiplex PCR; TCRdb keeps in-frame clones, though not all of them. The repertoire consists of about 170,000 clones, with roughly 90% occurring once and the leading ten covering roughly 11%. Sequencing was done on a sample of peripheral blood. Every receptor here comes from a woman aged 60 to 75 with COVID-19, enrolled during active disease. Each CDR3 is given with its conserved first and last residue. A D gene is named only where the DNA matches it firmly. Only some rows state a clone size, as once, few, many or a class for expanded clones.

D gene	J gene	clone size	V gene	CDR3 DNA	CDR3 protein
-	TRBJ2-7	-	TRBV19	TGTGCCAGTAGTATCTCACCCTCCCAGGAAATAAACTACGAGCAGTACTTC	CASSISPSQEINYEQYF
-	TRBJ2-7	-	TRBV29-1	TGCAGCGTTCAATACAGTTCCTACGAGCAGTACTTC	CSVQYSSYEQYF
-	TRBJ2-7	-	TRBV7-2	TGTGCCAGCAGCTTCACTAGCTCCTCTACCTACGAGCAGTACTTC	CASSFTSSSTYEQYF
TRBD2	TRBJ2-7	-	TRBV4-2	TGTGCCAGCAGCCAAGATCGCGGGAGGTATAACGAGCAGTACTTC	CASSQDRGRYNEQYF
TRBD1	TRBJ1-2	-	TRBV7-9	TGTGCCAGCAGCTTTCCGTCAGGGGGCCCTTCTAACTATGGCTACACCTTC	CASSFPSGGPSNYGYTF
-	TRBJ2-5	-	TRBV6-5	TGTGCCAGCAGGAGCGGACAGGGCGGGGGAATGGCCCAGTACTTC	CASRSGQGGGMAQYF
-	TRBJ1-5	few	TRBV6-5	TGTGTCACAAGGCGGCAGAATCAGCCCCAGCATTTT	CVTRRQNQPQHF
-	TRBJ1-1	-	TRBV6-6	TGTGCCAGCAGTCGACAGTTTAACACTGAAGCTTTCTTT	CASSRQFNTEAFF
TRBD1	TRBJ1-2	-	TRBV5-1	TGCGCCAGCAGCGTACAGGGGATCTATGGCTACACCTTC	CASSVQGIYGYTF
TRBD1	TRBJ1-1	-	TRBV7-3	TGTGCCAGCAGCTTAACAGGAGCGACAGGGGGCACTGAAGCTTTCTTT	CASSLTGATGGTEAFF
TRBD2	TRBJ2-7	-	TRBV9	TGTGCCAGCAGCCCCTTGGTTGTTAGCGGGATAAGGGTCGAGCAGTACTTC	CASSPLVVSGIRVEQYF
-	TRBJ2-1	-	TRBV5-3	TGTGCCAGAAGCTTGCCTGCCCGAAGCTCTACCTACAATGAGCAGTTCTTC	CARSLPARSSTYNEQFF
-	TRBJ2-7	-	TRBV11-1	TGTGCCAGCAGGCGTGAGAGCTACGAGCAGTACTTC	CASRRESYEQYF
TRBD1	TRBJ1-1	-	TRBV3-1/TRBV3-2	TGTGCCAGCAGCCGGACAGGGGTGGGCACTGAAGCTTTCTTT	CASSRTGVGTEAFF